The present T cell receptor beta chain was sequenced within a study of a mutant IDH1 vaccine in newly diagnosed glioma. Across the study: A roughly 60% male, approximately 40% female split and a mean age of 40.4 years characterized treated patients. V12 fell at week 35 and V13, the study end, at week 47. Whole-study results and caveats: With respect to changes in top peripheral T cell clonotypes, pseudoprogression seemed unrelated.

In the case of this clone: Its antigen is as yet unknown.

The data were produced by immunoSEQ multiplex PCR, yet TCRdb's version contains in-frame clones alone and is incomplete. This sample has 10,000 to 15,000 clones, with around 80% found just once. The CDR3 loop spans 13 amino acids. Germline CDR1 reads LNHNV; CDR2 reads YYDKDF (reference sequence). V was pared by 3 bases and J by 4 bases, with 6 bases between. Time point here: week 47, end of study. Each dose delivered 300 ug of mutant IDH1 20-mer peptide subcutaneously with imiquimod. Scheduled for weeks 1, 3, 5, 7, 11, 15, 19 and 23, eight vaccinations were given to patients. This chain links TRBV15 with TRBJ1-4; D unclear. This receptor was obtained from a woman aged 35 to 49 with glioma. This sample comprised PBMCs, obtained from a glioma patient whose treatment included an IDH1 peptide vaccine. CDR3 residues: CATSRGFNEKLFF. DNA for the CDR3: TGTGCCACCAGCAGGGGGTTTAATGAAAAACTGTTTTTT.